Each of the 29 T cell receptor beta chains below was sequenced from the same sample in a study of blood T cell repertoires in COVID-19. Assay used: immunoSEQ multiplex PCR; TCRdb lists only in-frame clones, some missing. Here the sample spans about 110,000 clones, 75% to 90% being singletons. What was sequenced was peripheral blood. The origin of the receptors is a woman aged 60-75 years with acute or convalescent COVID-19.

The gene calls are TRBV7-2 and TRBJ2-2, with 10 bases matching TRBD1. The CDR3 covers 15 residues. Germline CDR1 and CDR2: SGHTA and FQGNSA. The trim removed 6 bases at V and 6 bases at J, leaving 7 bases unmatched. The CDR3: CASRAAGTGAGELFF. DNA for the CDR3: TGTGCCAGCAGGGCTGCCGGGACAGGGGCCGGGGAGCTGTTTTTT.

The rearrangement uses TRBV11-2 and TRBJ2-5; D call uncertain. Germline V gives CDR1 SGHAT, CDR2 FQNNGV. The V end was cut by 5 bases, the J end by 5 bases, with 9 bases between. The CDR3 is 12 amino acids. The CDR3, as DNA: TGTGCCAGCAGCCCCCTCTTTGAGACCCAGTACTTC. It yields the protein CASSPLFETQYF.

The V gene is TRBV11-1, the J gene TRBJ2-7; possibly TRBD2 for D (5 bases). Trimming removed 1 base from V and 0 bases from J, with 10 bases in between. The germline V gene encodes CDR1 SGHAT and CDR2 FQDESV (reference sequence). The CDR3 has 15 amino acids. The chain's CDR3 is CASSLVPDFSYEQYF. The CDR3 nucleotides read TGTGCCAGCAGCTTAGTCCCGGACTTCTCCTACGAGCAGTACTTC.

As concerns this clone: One junction end disagrees with the germline gene, perhaps due to a read error. This chain links TRBV6-2 or TRBV6-3 with TRBJ2-5, with TRBD1 identical over 10 bases. CDR1 MNHEY and CDR2 SVGEGT come from the germline V gene. The CDR3 is 14 amino acids. The CDR3 sequence is CASSRDRGQETQYF. The CDR3 DNA reads as TGTGCCAGCAGTCGGGACAGGGGTCAAGAGACTCAGTACTTC.

CDR3 nucleotides: TGTGCCAGCAGTAAGCGGGAGACAAACATTCAGTACTTC. As protein: CASSKRETNIQYF. The chain combines TRBV12-3 or TRBV12-4 with TRBJ2-4; TRBD2 aligns across 8 bases. The CDR3 runs 13 residues. Losses at the gene ends were 5 bases for V and 6 bases for J; bases not matched to a gene: 3.

CDR3 amino acids: CASSVAAQGLGYTF. CDR3 DNA sequence: TGCGCCAGCAGCGTGGCCGCACAGGGATTGGGCTACACCTTC. The rearrangement links TRBV5-1 to TRBJ1-2; possibly TRBD1 for D (6 bases). V was clipped by 4 bases and J by 8 bases, with 18 bases between them. The CDR3 is made up of 14 amino acids. CDR1 SGHRS and CDR2 YFSETQ come from the germline V gene.

CDR3 coding DNA: TGTGCCAGCAGCTTATCTAGCGGGGTCACAGATACGCAGTATTTT. Translation gives CASSLSSGVTDTQYF. The chain combines TRBV7-9 with TRBJ2-3; TRBD2 aligns across 9 bases. The CDR3 has 15 amino acids. Trimming at V came to 2 bases and at J to 2 bases, leaving 2 bases not matched to a gene. CDR1 and CDR2 from the germline V gene are SEHNR and FQNEAQ (reference sequence).

J is TRBJ1-2 and V is TRBV5-1; 8 bases agree with TRBD1. The CDR3 consists of 16 residues. V shed 0 bases, J shed 4 bases, and the junction held 8 bases outside the gene matches. Germline V lookup: CDR1 SGHRS, CDR2 YFSETQ. The CDR3 protein is CASSLEGGTGSYGYTF. The CDR3 DNA follows: TGCGCCAGCAGCTTGGAGGGCGGGACAGGATCCTATGGCTACACCTTC. Using reference TRBV5-1 and TRBJ1-2 for the parts outside the CDR3, the full variable domain is KAGVTQTPRYLIKTRGQQVTLSCSPISGHRSVSWYQQTPGQGLQFLFEYFSETQRNKGNFPGRFSGRQFSNSRSEMNVSTLELGDSALYLCASSLEGGTGSYGYTFGSGTRLTVV.

The J gene is TRBJ2-2, the V gene TRBV6-9; D possibly corresponds to TRBD1 (5 bases). This CDR3 has 13 residues. Trimming took off 7 bases at V and 3 bases at J, with 9 bases between the two ends. The germline gives CDR1 MNHGY, CDR2 SVAAGI. CDR3 loop: CASNQGDTGELFF. CDR3 in DNA: TGTGCCAGCAACCAGGGTGACACCGGGGAGCTGTTTTTT.

The chain joins TRBV2 to TRBJ2-1, with D hard to call. The CDR3 runs 10 residues. The germline V and J ends were trimmed by 6 bases and 12 bases, with 9 bases remaining between them. Germline CDR1 reads SNHLY; CDR2 reads FYNNEI. The CDR3 DNA sequence: TGTGCCAGCAGGTCCACTGGGCAGTTCTTC. Its translation: CASRSTGQFF. Based on the CDR3 plus reference TRBV2 and TRBJ2-1, the full variable domain is EPEVTQTPSHQVTQMGQEVILRCVPISNHLYFYWYRQILGQKVEFLVSFYNNEISEKSEIFDDQFSVERPDGSNFTLKIRSTKLEDSAMYFCASRSTGQFFGPGTRLTVL.

This clone was recorded once. The CDR3 here is CASSLRSGGDYEQYF. DNA of the CDR3: TGTGCCAGCAGCTTAAGGAGCGGCGGAGACTACGAGCAGTACTTC. The chain couples TRBV7-2 to TRBJ2-7, with D perhaps TRBD2 (5 bases). The CDR3 spans 15 residues. V shed 2 bases and J shed 3 bases, with 14 bases lying between them. Looked up from germline, CDR1 is SGHTA and CDR2 is FQGNSA.

The chain joins TRBV6-5 to TRBJ2-7; 8 positions agree with TRBD1. Germline loops: CDR1 MNHEY, CDR2 SVGAGI. J lost 7 bases, V lost 2 bases, and 10 bases had no gene match. There are 15 residues in the CDR3. The CDR3 loop is CASSYAGQDRREQYF. For the CDR3, the DNA is TGTGCCAGCAGTTACGCGGGACAGGACAGGCGGGAGCAGTACTTC.

CDR3 in amino acids: CASSPPVIRGRTEAFF. Written as DNA, the CDR3 is TGTGCCAGCTCACCACCGGTGATTCGGGGGAGGACTGAAGCTTTCTTT. This chain links TRBV18 with TRBJ1-1; TRBD1 might be the D (5 bases). CDR1 and CDR2 from the germline V gene are KGHSH and LQKENI. V lost 0 bases, J lost 5 bases, and 16 bases lay in between. The CDR3 sequence is 16 residues long.

The sample holds one count of this clone. The rearrangement uses TRBV20-1 and TRBJ2-5, with TRBD2 matching over 7 bases. Germline-derived CDR1 and CDR2 are DFQATT and SNEGSKA (reference sequence). J was trimmed by 7 bases and V by 3 bases; bases with no gene match: 5. CDR3 length: 12 residues. CDR3 in amino acids: CSASSLAGTQYF. CDR3 coding DNA: TGCAGTGCTAGTAGTTTAGCGGGGACCCAGTACTTC.

This chain connects TRBV19 to TRBJ1-1; D is unresolved. Germline V gene data show CDR1 as LNHDA and CDR2 as SQIVND (reference sequence). This CDR3 spans 14 amino acids. With 7 bases removed from V and 1 base from J, the gap between germline ends came to 13 bases. CDR3 region: CASISSGSNTEAFF. The CDR3 DNA sequence: TGTGCCAGTATTAGTTCGGGGTCGAACACTGAAGCTTTCTTT.

The rearrangement joins TRBV19 to TRBJ2-3; 8 bases map to TRBD2. The CDR3 has 15 residues. CDR1 is LNHDA and CDR2 is SQIVND in the germline V gene (reference sequence). V was clipped by 6 bases and J by 8 bases; unmatched bases: 13. CDR3 in DNA: TGTGCCAGTAGGACCGCACTAGCGGACACGGGTACGCAGTATTTT. As protein: CASRTALADTGTQYF.

The genes are TRBV10-1 and TRBJ2-7; TRBD1 matches at 11 bases. The J segment lost 2 bases and the V segment lost 4 bases, leaving 4 bases of the junction unmatched. The CDR3 contains 15 residues. CDR1 is WNHNN, CDR2 SYGVQD, per germline (reference sequence). The CDR3 DNA follows: TGCGCCAGCAGTGCCCCGGGACAGGGGGCCTACGAGCAGTACTTC. Translated: CASSAPGQGAYEQYF.

The chain has TRBV7-9 and TRBJ2-2, with a weak D call TRBD2 (5 bases). V dropped 3 bases and J dropped 6 bases, with 11 bases sitting between them. Germline CDR1 reads SEHNR; CDR2 reads FQNEAQ (reference sequence). The CDR3 loop spans 14 amino acids. The chain's CDR3 is CASSLGSPPGELFF. The DNA for the CDR3 is TGTGCCAGCAGCTTGGGGAGCCCACCCGGGGAGCTGTTTTTT.

As to this clone: The sample carries other DNA sequences with the same CDR3. This chain uses TRBV7-3 with TRBJ2-2, with 9 bases matching TRBD2. The CDR3 covers 14 residues. With 2 bases clipped from V and 7 bases from J, the junction kept 2 bases outside the gene matches. In germline, CDR1 is SGHTA, CDR2 FQGTGA. The CDR3 DNA reads as TGTGCCAGCAGCTTAGATAGCGGGAGCGGGGAGCTGTTTTTT. As protein: CASSLDSGSGELFF.

The chain uses TRBV24-1 and TRBJ2-7; 8 nucleotides agree with TRBD1. Germline assignment: CDR1 KGHDR and CDR2 SFDVKD. V dropped 6 bases and J dropped 1; count of bases not matched to a gene: 4. The CDR3 consists of 14 residues. The chain's CDR3 is CATSPGDRSYEQYF. DNA for the CDR3: TGTGCCACCAGTCCGGGGGACAGGTCCTACGAGCAGTACTTC.

This clone showed up just a few times. The genes are TRBV19 and TRBJ2-7; TRBD1 matches at 10 bases. This CDR3 has 18 amino acids. J gave up 6 bases and V 2 bases, and 16 bases lay outside the gene matches. The germline gives CDR1 LNHDA, CDR2 SQIVND (reference sequence). CDR3 sequence reads: CASSISAPVTGGPLEQYF. The CDR3 DNA follows: TGTGCCAGTAGTATATCCGCTCCTGTGACAGGGGGCCCACTCGAGCAGTACTTC.

The chain joins TRBV18 to TRBJ1-1, with 7 bases matching TRBD1. Trimming took 3 bases from V and 6 from J; bases not matched to a gene: 10. CDR3 length equals 15 residues. Germline CDR1 and CDR2: KGHSH and LQKENI. CDR3 DNA: TGTGCCAGCTCACCCCAGACAGGGAAATTCTCTGAAGCTTTCTTT. It is translated as CASSPQTGKFSEAFF.

The chain joins TRBV3-1 (or the pseudogene TRBV3-2) to TRBJ2-5; D may be TRBD2 (5 bases). Trimming cost V 0 bases and J 8 bases, with 10 bases left between them. The CDR3 runs to 13 residues. CDR1 and CDR2 (germline): LGHDT, YNNKEL (reference sequence). The CDR3 nucleotides read TGTGCCAGCAGCCAAGATGCGGGCGCCACCCAGTACTTC. Translated, it gives CASSQDAGATQYF.

This clone has only one observation. The chain joins TRBV24-1 to TRBJ1-2; possibly TRBD1 for D (6 bases). Trimming pared 2 bases from V and 3 bases from J, leaving 9 bases between. CDR3 size: 14 residues. Germline V gene lookup returns CDR1 KGHDR and CDR2 SFDVKD. This CDR3 reads CATSDYRVDYGYTF. The CDR3 nucleotides are TGTGCCACCAGTGATTACAGGGTTGACTATGGCTACACCTTC.

The chain combines TRBV6-5 with TRBJ1-4, with 7 positions matching TRBD1. With V trimmed by 6 bases and J by 6 bases, 10 bases remained unmatched. Germline CDR1 MNHEY, CDR2 SVGAGI. CDR3 length: 15 amino acids. The CDR3 region is CASREVDRVHEKLFF. The CDR3 DNA is TGTGCCAGCAGGGAGGTCGACAGGGTTCATGAAAAACTGTTTTTT.

This chain links TRBV7-9 with TRBJ2-1; D uncertain. The germline gives CDR1 SEHNR, CDR2 FQNEAQ (reference sequence). Trimming removed 3 bases from V and 0 bases from J, with 9 bases in between. The CDR3 consists of 15 residues. The CDR3 spells CASSFGISSYNEQFF. The CDR3 nucleotides are TGTGCCAGCAGCTTTGGCATAAGCTCCTACAATGAGCAGTTCTTC.

The chain combines TRBV6-5 with TRBJ1-3, with unresolved D. V lost 8 bases, J lost 0 bases, and 11 bases lay in between. The CDR3 has 14 residues. Germline CDR1 is MNHEY and CDR2 is SVGAGI. The CDR3 nucleotides are TGTGCCAGCCGCGAGGTTACCTCTGGAAACACCATATATTTT. This translates into CASREVTSGNTIYF.

This chain connects TRBV5-1 to TRBJ1-3; D gene unclear. The V and J ends lost 0 bases and 3 bases respectively, with 13 bases between them. This CDR3 has 16 amino acids. Germline V CDR1 and CDR2: SGHRS, YFSETQ. The CDR3 DNA follows: TGCGCCAGCAGCTTGGACGGCGGGTATAGTGGAAACACCATATATTTT. Encoded protein: CASSLDGGYSGNTIYF.

This clone was recorded only once. V gene TRBV6-5 combines with J gene TRBJ2-7, with 8 nucleotides matching TRBD2. V lost 3 bases to trimming and J lost 2 bases; unmatched junction nucleotides: 9. The CDR3 sequence is 16 residues long. Germline V lookup: CDR1 MNHEY, CDR2 SVGAGI. For the CDR3, the DNA is TGTGCCAGCAGTTATTTTACAGCGGGAGAAGCCTACGAGCAGTACTTC. This gives the protein CASSYFTAGEAYEQYF.